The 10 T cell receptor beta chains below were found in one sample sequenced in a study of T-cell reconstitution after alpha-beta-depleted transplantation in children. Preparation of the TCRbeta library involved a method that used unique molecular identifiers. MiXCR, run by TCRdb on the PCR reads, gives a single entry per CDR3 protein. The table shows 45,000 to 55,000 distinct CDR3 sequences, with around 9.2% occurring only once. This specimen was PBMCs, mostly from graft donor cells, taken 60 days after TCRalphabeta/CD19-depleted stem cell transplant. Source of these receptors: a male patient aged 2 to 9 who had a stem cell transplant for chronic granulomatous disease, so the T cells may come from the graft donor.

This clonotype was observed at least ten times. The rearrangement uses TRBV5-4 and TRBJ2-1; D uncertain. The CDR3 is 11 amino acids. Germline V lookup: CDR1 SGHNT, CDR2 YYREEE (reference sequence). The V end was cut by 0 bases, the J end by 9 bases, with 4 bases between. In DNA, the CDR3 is TGTGCCAGCAGCTTGGAACGTGAGCAGTTCTTC. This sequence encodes CASSLEREQFF.

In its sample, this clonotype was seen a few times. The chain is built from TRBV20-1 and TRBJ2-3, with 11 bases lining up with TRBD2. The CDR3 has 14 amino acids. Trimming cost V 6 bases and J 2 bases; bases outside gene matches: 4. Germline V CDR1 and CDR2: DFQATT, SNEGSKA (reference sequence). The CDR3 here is CSARLAGSTDTQYF. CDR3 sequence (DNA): TGCAGTGCCCGACTAGCGGGATCCACAGATACGCAGTATTTT.

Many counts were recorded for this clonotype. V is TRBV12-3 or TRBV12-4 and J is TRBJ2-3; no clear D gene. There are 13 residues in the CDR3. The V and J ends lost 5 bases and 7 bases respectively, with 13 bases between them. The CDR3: CASSPGHENTQYF. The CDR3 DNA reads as TGTGCCAGCAGTCCGGGTCACGAAAATACGCAGTATTTT.

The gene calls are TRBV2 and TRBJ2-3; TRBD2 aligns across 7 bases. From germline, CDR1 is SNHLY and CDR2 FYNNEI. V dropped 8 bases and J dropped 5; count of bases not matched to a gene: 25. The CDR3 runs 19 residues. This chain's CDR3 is CASRWTREAREGRGDTQYF. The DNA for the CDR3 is TGTGCCAGCCGTTGGACCCGCGAGGCCAGGGAGGGCCGGGGAGATACGCAGTATTTT.

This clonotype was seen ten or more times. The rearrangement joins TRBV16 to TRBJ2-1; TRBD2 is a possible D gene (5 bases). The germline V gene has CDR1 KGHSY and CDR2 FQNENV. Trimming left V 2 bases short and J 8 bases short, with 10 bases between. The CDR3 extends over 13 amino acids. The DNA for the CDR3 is TGTGCCAGCAGCCAACTACTAGTTGATGAGCAGTTCTTC. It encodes CASSQLLVDEQFF.

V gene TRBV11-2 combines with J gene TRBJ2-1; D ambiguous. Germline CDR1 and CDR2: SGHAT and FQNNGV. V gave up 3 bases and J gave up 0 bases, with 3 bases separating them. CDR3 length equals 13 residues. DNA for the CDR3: TGTGCCAGCAGCTTCATCTCCTACAATGAGCAGTTCTTC. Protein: CASSFISYNEQFF.

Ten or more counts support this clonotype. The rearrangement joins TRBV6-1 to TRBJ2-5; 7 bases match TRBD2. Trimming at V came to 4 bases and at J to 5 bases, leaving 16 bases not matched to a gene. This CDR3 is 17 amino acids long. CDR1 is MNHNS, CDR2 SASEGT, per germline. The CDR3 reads CASSAIQRAGLGETQYF. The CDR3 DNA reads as TGTGCCAGCAGTGCCATACAGAGAGCGGGACTCGGGGAGACCCAGTACTTC.

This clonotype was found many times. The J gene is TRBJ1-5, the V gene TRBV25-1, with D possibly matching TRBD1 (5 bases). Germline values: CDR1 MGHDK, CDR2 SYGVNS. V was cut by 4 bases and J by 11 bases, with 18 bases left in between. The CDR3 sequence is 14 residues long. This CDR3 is CASSAGLPGSSQHF. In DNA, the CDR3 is TGTGCCAGCAGTGCCGGATTGCCAGGGTCGTCCCAGCATTTT.

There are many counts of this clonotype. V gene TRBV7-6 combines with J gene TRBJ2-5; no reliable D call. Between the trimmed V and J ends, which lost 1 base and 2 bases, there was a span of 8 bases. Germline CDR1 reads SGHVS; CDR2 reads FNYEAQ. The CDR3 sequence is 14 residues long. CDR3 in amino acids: CASSLEPLQETQYF. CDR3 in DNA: TGTGCCAGCAGCTTAGAGCCGCTTCAAGAGACCCAGTACTTC.

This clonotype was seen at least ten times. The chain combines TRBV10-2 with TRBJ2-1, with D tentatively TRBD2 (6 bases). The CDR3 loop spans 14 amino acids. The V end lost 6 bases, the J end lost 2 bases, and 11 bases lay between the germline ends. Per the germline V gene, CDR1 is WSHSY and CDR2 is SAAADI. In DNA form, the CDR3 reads TGCGCCAGCAGGACTAGTCTGACCTACAATGAGCAGTTCTTC. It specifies CASRTSLTYNEQFF.